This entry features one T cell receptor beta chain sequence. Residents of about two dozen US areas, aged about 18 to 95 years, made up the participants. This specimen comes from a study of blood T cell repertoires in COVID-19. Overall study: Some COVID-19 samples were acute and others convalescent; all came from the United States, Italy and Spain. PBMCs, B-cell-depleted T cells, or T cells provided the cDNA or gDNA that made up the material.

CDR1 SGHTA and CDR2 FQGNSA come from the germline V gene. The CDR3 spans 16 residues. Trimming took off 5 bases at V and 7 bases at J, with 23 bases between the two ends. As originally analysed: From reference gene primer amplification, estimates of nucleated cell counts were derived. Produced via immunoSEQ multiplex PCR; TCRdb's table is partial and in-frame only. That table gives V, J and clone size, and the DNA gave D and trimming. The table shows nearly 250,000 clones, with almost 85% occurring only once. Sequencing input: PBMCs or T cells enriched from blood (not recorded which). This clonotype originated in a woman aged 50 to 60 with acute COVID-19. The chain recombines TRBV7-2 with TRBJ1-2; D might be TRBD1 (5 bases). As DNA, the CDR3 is TGTGCCAGCAGCGAATTGCCGGGACTCCCTCGGTCTGGCTACACCTTC. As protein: CASSELPGLPRSGYTF.